This T cell receptor beta chain was captured by sequencing in a study of T cell repertoires in ileal Crohn's disease (dated by TCRdb to about 2019). Regarding the research as a whole: Median disease duration was roughly eight years, and 35% to 40% of patients were identified as active smokers at the time of surgery. TCR repertoire analysis was done in 45 to 65 Crohn's disease patients from a prospective multicentre cohort. A total of roughly 150 mucosal samples from some 57 patients were sequenced, collected from several sites on the surgical specimen as well as at postoperative endoscopy. Roughly half of the patients were given postoperative therapy, with about a dozen receiving thiopurines and 15 to 20 receiving anti-TNF agents. Running in parallel with the study was a multicentre cohort set up to find predictors of early endoscopic recurrence following ileocolonic resection. All patients had surgery for a complication: stricturing disease in about 60% and penetrating disease in roughly 40%. Neoterminal ileum biopsies obtained at postoperative colonoscopy were designated as M6 samples. A Rutgeerts score above i0 was used to define endoscopic postoperative recurrence.

What the work shows at the level of the full study, not this receptor alone: Only a subgroup of patients, of unstated size, had their mucosal CD4 and CD8 T cells sorted and sequenced. Endoscopic recurrence was linked to a higher percentage of high-frequency clones at surgery, and recurrence occurred in every patient whose clonality exceeded 26.8% (18/57). A significantly higher proportion of clonal expansions was observed in active smokers at surgery than in non-smokers (about 25% vs 18%, p=0.02). The timing of postoperative endoscopy varied within the first year after surgery, and the median delay was roughly 6.5 months. More high-frequency clones were carried by sorted CD8 T cells than by CD4 T cells, suggesting that mucosal expansions were mainly CD8.

The sample's time point label, in plain terms: neoterminal ileum biopsy at postoperative endoscopy, about 6 months after surgery. Adults with ileal or ileocolonic Crohn's disease for whom ileocolonic resection was indicated were considered eligible. Before DNA extraction, whole ileal mucosal biopsies were kept frozen at -80 degrees C. Genomic DNA was extracted from frozen whole biopsies with a TRizol-based method and quantified on a NanoDrop 2000 spectrophotometer. V lost 6 bases and J lost 1 base; the stretch between them is 13 bases long. Taken from the germline V gene (reference sequence), the CDR1 and CDR2 loops are MNHEY and SMNVEV. Including the terminal cysteine and phenylalanine, the CDR3 comprises 14 residues. The kept DNA is CDR3 alone, 42 bases in frame from the first base. Around 460 nanograms of biopsy DNA per sample were submitted for commercial TCRB immunosequencing. Adaptive Biotechnology amplified the CDR3 regions from genomic DNA with a two-step multiplex PCR designed to control amplification bias. Primers covering every V and J gene segment were used in the first PCR, while barcodes and Illumina adapters were added in the second PCR. CDR3 libraries were sequenced on an Illumina instrument. Processing in the source paper ran as follows. Analysis combined the vendor-provided pipelines with custom analysis of raw data in R/Bioconductor under R version 3.3.0. Clonality, ranging from 0 to 1, was calculated as the inverse of the normalised Shannon entropy of all productive clones. High-frequency clones were defined as the repertoire share of the top 100 clones, retaining only clones passing a 95% confidence test. Repertoire diversity was measured with the Simpson index, and overlap between samples was measured with the Morisita-Horn index. TCRdb provides this immuneACCESS table in a form limited to in-frame rearrangements. Some clones are lacking; in checked studies, under half of them reflect an unresolved V gene, and why the rest are absent is not known. V, J and clone size derive from that table, while D and trimming were established from the DNA sequence. Present in this sample are some 10,000 clones, approximately 80% of which were seen just once. The ten largest clonotypes hold over 13% of the sample.

This clone was found a few times. The specificity of this receptor is unknown. No base qualities exist here, and no much larger clone lies one base off it. Sequencing used ileal tissue. The sequence joins TRBV27 to TRBJ2-7; a weak D assignment points to TRBD2 (6 bases agree). The clonotype comes from an adult with Crohn's disease. The nucleotide sequence is given as TGTGCCAGCAGGTTGACTAGGGAGTCCTACGAGCAGTACTTC. It specifies CASRLTRESYEQYF.